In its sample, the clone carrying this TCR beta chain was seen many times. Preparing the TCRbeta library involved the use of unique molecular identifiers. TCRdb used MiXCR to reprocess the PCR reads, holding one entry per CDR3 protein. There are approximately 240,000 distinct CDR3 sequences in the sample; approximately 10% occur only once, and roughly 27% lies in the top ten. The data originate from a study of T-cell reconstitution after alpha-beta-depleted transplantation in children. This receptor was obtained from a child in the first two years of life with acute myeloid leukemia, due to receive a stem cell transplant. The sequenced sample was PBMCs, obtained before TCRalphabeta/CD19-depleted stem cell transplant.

CDR3 protein: CASGLGDVEQYF. The CDR3 DNA is TGTGCCAGCGGCCTCGGGGACGTCGAGCAGTACTTC. V and J are TRBV12-3 or TRBV12-4 and TRBJ2-7, with D perhaps TRBD1 or TRBD2 (5 bases each). This CDR3 contains 12 residues. The V end lost 8 bases, the J end lost 6 bases, and 14 bases lay between the germline ends.